A selection of T cell receptor beta chains follows, all from one sample in a study of blood T cell repertoires in COVID-19. Sequencing was performed with immunoSEQ multiplex PCR; in TCRdb, only in-frame clones are kept and a portion is missing. This table has about 60,000 clones, around 73% appearing once. Material for sequencing was peripheral blood. These receptors came from an elderly man with acute or convalescent COVID-19. CDR3s include the opening cysteine and the closing phenylalanine or tryptophan. A D gene is named only where the DNA matches it firmly. Some rows have no size entry. The others give once, few or many, or a class for an expanded clone.

abundance	d_gene	v_gene	j_gene	CDR3nt	CDR3aa
.	.	TRBV7-9	TRBJ2-3	TGTGCCAGCAGCTTTGAACGAGGATCTGTCACAGATACGCAGTATTTT	CASSFERGSVTDTQYF
.	TRBD1	TRBV2	TRBJ1-5	TGTGCCAGCAGTGAAGCCAGGGGGAACAATCAGCCCCAGCATTTT	CASSEARGNNQPQHF
few	.	TRBV2	TRBJ1-2	TGTGCCAGCACCCCGGCAGGACAAGTCTATGGCTACACCTTC	CASTPAGQVYGYTF
few	.	TRBV2	TRBJ1-5	TGTGCCAGCAGTGATGGTACAGGGAAGGTTCAGCCCCAGCATTTT	CASSDGTGKVQPQHF
.	.	TRBV10-3	TRBJ2-2	TGTGCCATCAGTGAAGTGCCGGGAACCGGGGAGCTGTTTTTT	CAISEVPGTGELFF
.	.	TRBV4-1	TRBJ1-2	TGCGCCAGCAGCCAAGAGGGCAGGGTGTATGGCTACACCTTC	CASSQEGRVYGYTF
.	.	TRBV3-1/TRBV3-2	TRBJ2-5	TGTGCCAGCAGCCAAGAGGGTCGGTGGGAGAAGAAGACCCAGTACTTC	CASSQEGRWEKKTQYF
.	TRBD1	TRBV5-1	TRBJ1-4	TGCGCCAGCAGCTTGTCATCGGGACAGGGAGTTGAAAAACTGTTTTTT	CASSLSSGQGVEKLFF
once	.	TRBV2	TRBJ2-1	TGTGCCAGCAGCGAGAGAAATGAGCAGTTCTTC	CASSERNEQFF
few	TRBD1	TRBV5-1	TRBJ1-4	TGCGCCAGCAGCGCCTCGTCGGGACAGGGCGGAAAACTGTTTTTT	CASSASSGQGGKLFF
.	TRBD2	TRBV5-4	TRBJ2-7	TGTGCCAGCAGCCTAGGACTAGCGAGCTCCTACGAGCAGTACTTC	CASSLGLASSYEQYF
.	TRBD1	TRBV2	TRBJ1-1	TGTGCCAGCAGAGGACAGGCCAGCAGCGCTGAAGCTTTCTTT	CASRGQASSAEAFF
.	.	TRBV5-1	TRBJ1-1	TGCGCCAGCAGCTTGGCCTACAGAACTGAAGCTTTCTTT	CASSLAYRTEAFF
.	TRBD1	TRBV6-5	TRBJ2-7	TGTGCCAGCAGGAACGGACAGGGGCGGCAGTACTTC	CASRNGQGRQYF
.	.	TRBV18	TRBJ1-2	TGTGCCAGCTCACCGGGACACGGGAACTATGGCTACACCTTC	CASSPGHGNYGYTF
.	TRBD2	TRBV24-1	TRBJ2-7	TGTGCCACCAGTGATTCTAGACTAGCTGGAGGTGAGCAGTACTTC	CATSDSRLAGGEQYF
.	.	TRBV11-2	TRBJ2-3	TGTGCCAGCAGCCCACGTGAGAGTGATACGCAGTATTTT	CASSPRESDTQYF
.	.	TRBV5-1	TRBJ1-1	TGCGCCAGCAGCGAGGGAGATACTGAAGCTTTCTTT	CASSEGDTEAFF
.	.	TRBV4-1	TRBJ2-5	TGCGCCAGCAGCCAAGATGGAGCGGATCAAGAGACCCAGTACTTC	CASSQDGADQETQYF
few	TRBD2	TRBV2	TRBJ2-1	TGTGCCAGCAGTGAGAGGGGACTAAATGAGCAGTTCTTC	CASSERGLNEQFF
once	TRBD2	TRBV9	TRBJ2-7	TGTGCCAGCAGCGTACGCGGGAGTTGGTCCTACGAGCAGTACTTC	CASSVRGSWSYEQYF
few	.	TRBV4-2	TRBJ2-1	TGTGCCAGCAGCCAAGATAAGGCGGAGTACAATGAGCAGTTCTTC	CASSQDKAEYNEQFF
.	TRBD1	TRBV7-7	TRBJ2-5	TGTGCTAGCAGCTTAGATCGAGGACAGGGGGCGAAAGAGACCCAGTACTTC	CASSLDRGQGAKETQYF
.	.	TRBV28	TRBJ1-1	TGTGCCAGCAGGGTGCGGTCAGGGGTGAACACTGAAGCTTTCTTT	CASRVRSGVNTEAFF
.	TRBD1	TRBV28	TRBJ1-1	TGTGCCAGCAGTACGACAGGGGGACTTGAAGCTTTCTTT	CASSTTGGLEAFF
once	TRBD1	TRBV7-9	TRBJ1-6	TGTGCCAGCAGCTTCGGTGGGACAGGAAGCTCCTATAATTCACCCCTCCACTTT	CASSFGGTGSSYNSPLHF
.	.	TRBV5-1	TRBJ1-1	TGCGCCAGCAGCTTGGGGACAGTAGGTACTGAAGCTTTCTTT	CASSLGTVGTEAFF
.	.	TRBV28	TRBJ1-3	TGTGCCAGCGGCTCACGGGGGGCTGGAAACACCATATATTTT	CASGSRGAGNTIYF
.	.	TRBV5-1	TRBJ1-1	TGCGCCAGCAGCTTGGCAGAAAACACTGAAGCTTTCTTT	CASSLAENTEAFF